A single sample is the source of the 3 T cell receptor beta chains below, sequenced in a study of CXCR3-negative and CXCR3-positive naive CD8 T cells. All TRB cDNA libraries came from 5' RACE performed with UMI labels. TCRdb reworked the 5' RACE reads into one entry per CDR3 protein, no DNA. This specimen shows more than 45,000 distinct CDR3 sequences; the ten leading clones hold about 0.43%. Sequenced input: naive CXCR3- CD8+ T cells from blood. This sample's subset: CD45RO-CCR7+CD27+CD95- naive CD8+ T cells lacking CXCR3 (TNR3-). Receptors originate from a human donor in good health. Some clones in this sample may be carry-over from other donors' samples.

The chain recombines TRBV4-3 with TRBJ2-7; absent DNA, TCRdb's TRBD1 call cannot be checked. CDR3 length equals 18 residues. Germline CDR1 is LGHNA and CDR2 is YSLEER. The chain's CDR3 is CASSQERTTDLVSYEQYF.

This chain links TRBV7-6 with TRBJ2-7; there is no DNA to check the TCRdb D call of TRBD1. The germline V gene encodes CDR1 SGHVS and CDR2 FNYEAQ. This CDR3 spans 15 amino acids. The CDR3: CASEGAGAISYEQYF.

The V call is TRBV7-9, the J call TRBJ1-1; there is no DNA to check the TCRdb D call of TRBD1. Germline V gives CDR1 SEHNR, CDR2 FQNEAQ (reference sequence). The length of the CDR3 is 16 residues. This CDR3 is CASSTKPTDMNTEAFF.